This T cell receptor beta chain appears in the sequencing data of a study of response to subunit inactivated influenza vaccine. TCRdb processed the RT-PCR reads anew with MiXCR; each CDR3 protein has one entry. The sample lists hundreds of thousands of distinct CDR3 sequences, around a fifth occurring once. The study's findings and limits: Authors suggested seasonal influenza vaccinations each recruit few new T cells.

Germline V gene sequence: CDR1 MNHEY, CDR2 SMNVEV (reference sequence). The CDR3 is made up of 13 amino acids. Trimming shortened V by 6 bases and J by 5 bases, and 13 bases separated the two germline ends. This clonotype was found a few times. The target antigen is unknown. The receptor was derived from a man aged 50 to 69 who received an inactivated influenza vaccine. Sequencing was performed on PBMCs from blood, taken approximately 22 months after vaccination. The rearrangement joins TRBV27 to TRBJ2-5; D unresolved. The CDR3 reads CASSQTLGETQYF. CDR3 in DNA: TGTGCCAGCAGCCAGACCCTGGGCGAGACCCAGTACTTC.